In this sample, the clone carrying this T cell receptor beta chain turned up many times. Antigen: not known. Amplification targeted TCR beta CDR3 regions from RNA transcripts. Using the HTBI primer set, a first-round RT-PCR was run on the TCR CDR3. TCRdb redid the calling of the multiplex PCR reads with MiXCR, one entry per CDR3 protein. The top ten hold 3.5% to 4% of the sample, which has about 620,000 distinct CDR3 sequences, about a sixth seen once. The sample is drawn from a study of T cells in Graves' hyperthyroidism and ophthalmopathy. The CDR3 loop spans 15 amino acids. V lost 4 bases, J lost 7 bases, and 6 bases stayed unmatched. Germline V gives CDR1 MNHEY, CDR2 SMNVEV (reference sequence). Study findings and constraints: Patients with ophthalmopathy were separated from those with stable hyperthyroidism by a 13 V-J model. Blood shared most expanded thyroid clonotypes above 0.001.

Stable disease denoted Graves' hyperthyroidism without ophthalmopathy progression within 18 months. V and J are TRBV27 and TRBJ2-7; 14 positions match TRBD2. This TCR derives from a woman in her twenties or thirties with Graves' hyperthyroidism. Sequencing input: blood. The CDR3 region has the DNA TGTGCCAGCAGTTCCCGACTAGCGGGAGGGCGGGAGCAGTACTTC. This sequence encodes CASSSRLAGGREQYF.